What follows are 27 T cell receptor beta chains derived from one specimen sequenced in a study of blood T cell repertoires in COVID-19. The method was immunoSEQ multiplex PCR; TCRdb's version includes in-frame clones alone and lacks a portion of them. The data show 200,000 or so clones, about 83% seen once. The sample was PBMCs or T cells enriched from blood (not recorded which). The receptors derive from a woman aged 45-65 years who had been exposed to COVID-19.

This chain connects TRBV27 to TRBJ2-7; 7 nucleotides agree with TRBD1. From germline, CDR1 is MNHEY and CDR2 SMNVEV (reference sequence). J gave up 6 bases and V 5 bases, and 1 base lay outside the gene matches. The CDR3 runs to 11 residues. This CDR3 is CASSAGGEQYF. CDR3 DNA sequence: TGTGCCAGCAGTGCAGGGGGCGAGCAGTACTTC.

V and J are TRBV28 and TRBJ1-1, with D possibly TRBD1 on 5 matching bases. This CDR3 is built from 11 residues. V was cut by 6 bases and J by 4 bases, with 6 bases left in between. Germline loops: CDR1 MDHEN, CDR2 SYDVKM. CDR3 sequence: CASRRGTEAFF. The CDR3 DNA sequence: TGTGCCAGCAGAAGGGGCACTGAAGCTTTCTTT.

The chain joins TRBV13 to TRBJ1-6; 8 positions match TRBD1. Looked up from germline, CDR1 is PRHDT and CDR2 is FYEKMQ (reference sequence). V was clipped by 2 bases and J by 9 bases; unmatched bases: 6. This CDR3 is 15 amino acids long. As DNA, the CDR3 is TGTGCCAGCAGCTTACGGCAGGGGGCTAGTTCACCCCTCCACTTT. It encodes CASSLRQGASSPLHF.

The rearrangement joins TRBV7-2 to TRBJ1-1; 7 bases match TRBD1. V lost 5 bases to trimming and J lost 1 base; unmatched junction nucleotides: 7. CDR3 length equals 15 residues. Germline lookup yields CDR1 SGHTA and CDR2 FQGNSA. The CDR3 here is CASSPRDSPNTEAFF. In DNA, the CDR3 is TGTGCCAGCAGCCCTAGGGACAGCCCGAACACTGAAGCTTTCTTT. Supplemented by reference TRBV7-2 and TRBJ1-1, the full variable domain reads GAGVSQSPSNKVTEKGKDVELRCDPISGHTALYWYRQSLGQGLEFLIYFQGNSAPDKSGLPSDRFSAERTGGSVSTLTIQRTQQEDSAVYLCASSPRDSPNTEAFFGQGTRLTVV.

CDR3 nucleotide sequence: TGTGCCAGCAGAGGAGCCGTCGGTGGCTACACCTTC. Amino acid sequence: CASRGAVGGYTF. V is TRBV12-3 or TRBV12-4 and J is TRBJ1-2, with D hard to call. CDR3 size: 12 residues. V lost 6 bases and J 7 bases, leaving 12 bases between the germline ends.

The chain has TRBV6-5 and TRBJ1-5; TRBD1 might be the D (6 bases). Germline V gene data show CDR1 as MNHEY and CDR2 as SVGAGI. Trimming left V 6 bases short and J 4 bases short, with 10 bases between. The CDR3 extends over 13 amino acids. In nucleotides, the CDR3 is TGTGCCAGCAGGAGGACAGTGAATCAGCCCCAGCATTTT. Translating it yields CASRRTVNQPQHF.

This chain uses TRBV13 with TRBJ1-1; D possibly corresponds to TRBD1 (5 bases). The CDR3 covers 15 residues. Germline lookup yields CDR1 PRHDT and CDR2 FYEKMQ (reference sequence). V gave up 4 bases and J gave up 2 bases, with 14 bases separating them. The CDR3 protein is CASSSGTDSNTEAFF. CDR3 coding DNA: TGTGCCAGCAGCTCCGGCACCGACAGTAACACTGAAGCTTTCTTT.

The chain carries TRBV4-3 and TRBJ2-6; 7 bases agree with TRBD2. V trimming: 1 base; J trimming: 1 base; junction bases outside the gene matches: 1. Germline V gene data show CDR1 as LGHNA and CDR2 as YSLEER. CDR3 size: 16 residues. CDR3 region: CASSQAGGSGANVLTF. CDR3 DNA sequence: TGCGCCAGCAGCCAAGCGGGGGGTTCTGGGGCCAACGTCCTGACTTTC.

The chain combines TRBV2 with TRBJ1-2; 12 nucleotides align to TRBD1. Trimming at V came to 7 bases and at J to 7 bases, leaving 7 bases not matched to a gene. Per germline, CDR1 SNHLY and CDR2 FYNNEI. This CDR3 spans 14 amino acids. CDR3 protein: CASTPGQGAGGYTF. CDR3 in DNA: TGTGCCAGCACCCCGGGACAGGGGGCGGGTGGCTACACCTTC.

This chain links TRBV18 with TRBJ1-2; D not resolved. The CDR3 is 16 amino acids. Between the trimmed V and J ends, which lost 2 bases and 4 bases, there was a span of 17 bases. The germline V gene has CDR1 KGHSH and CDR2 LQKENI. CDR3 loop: CASSPKFVGARYGYTF. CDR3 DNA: TGTGCCAGCTCACCAAAATTTGTGGGCGCCCGCTATGGCTACACCTTC.

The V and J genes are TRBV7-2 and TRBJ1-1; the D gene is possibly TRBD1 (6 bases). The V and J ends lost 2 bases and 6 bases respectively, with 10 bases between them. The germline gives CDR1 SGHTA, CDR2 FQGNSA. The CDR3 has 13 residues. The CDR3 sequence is CASSLIGGAEAFF. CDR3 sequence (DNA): TGTGCCAGCAGCTTAATAGGGGGGGCTGAAGCTTTCTTT.

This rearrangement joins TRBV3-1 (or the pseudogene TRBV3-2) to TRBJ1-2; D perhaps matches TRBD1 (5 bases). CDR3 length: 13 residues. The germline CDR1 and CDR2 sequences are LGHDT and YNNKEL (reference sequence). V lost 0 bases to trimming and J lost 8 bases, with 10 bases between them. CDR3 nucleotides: TGTGCCAGCAGCCAAGATTGGGGCCGAGGCTACACCTTC. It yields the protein CASSQDWGRGYTF.

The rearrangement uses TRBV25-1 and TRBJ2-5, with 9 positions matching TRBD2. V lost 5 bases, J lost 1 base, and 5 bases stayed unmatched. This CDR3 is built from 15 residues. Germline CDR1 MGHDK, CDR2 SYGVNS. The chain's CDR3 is CASSTLAGTQETQYF. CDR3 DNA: TGTGCCAGCAGTACGCTAGCGGGGACCCAAGAGACCCAGTACTTC.

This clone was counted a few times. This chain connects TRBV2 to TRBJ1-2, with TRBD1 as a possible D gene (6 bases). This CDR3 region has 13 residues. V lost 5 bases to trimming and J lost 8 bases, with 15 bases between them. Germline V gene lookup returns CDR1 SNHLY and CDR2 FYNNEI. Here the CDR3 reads CASSPQGPRGYTF. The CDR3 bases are TGTGCCAGCAGTCCACAGGGCCCCAGGGGCTACACCTTC.

The CDR3 region is CASIPSGTSPPEQFF. Written as DNA, the CDR3 is TGTGCCAGCATCCCATCTGGGACTAGCCCACCTGAGCAGTTCTTC. This chain joins TRBV7-9 and TRBJ2-1, with 9 bases that match TRBD2. Germline trimming cut 7 bases from V and 9 bases from J; bases unmatched to any gene: 13. This CDR3 comprises 15 residues. Germline-derived CDR1 and CDR2 are SEHNR and FQNEAQ (reference sequence).

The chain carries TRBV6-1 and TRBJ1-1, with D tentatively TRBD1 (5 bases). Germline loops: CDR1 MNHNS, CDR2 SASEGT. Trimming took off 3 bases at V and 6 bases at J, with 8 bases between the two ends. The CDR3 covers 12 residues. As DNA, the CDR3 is TGTGCCAGCAGTGACAGGGTTCCTGAAGCTTTCTTT. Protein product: CASSDRVPEAFF.

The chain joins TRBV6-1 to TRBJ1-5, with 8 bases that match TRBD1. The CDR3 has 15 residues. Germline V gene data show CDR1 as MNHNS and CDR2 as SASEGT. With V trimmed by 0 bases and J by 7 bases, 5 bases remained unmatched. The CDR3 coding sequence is TGTGCCAGCAGTGAAGCTGCGACAGGGGTACAGCCCCAGCATTTT. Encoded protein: CASSEAATGVQPQHF.

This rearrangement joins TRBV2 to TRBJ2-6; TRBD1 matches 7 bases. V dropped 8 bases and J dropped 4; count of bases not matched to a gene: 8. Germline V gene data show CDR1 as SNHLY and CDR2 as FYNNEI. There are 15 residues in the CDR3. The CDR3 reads CASAPTGLGANVLTF. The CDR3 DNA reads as TGTGCCAGCGCCCCGACAGGGCTCGGGGCCAACGTCCTGACTTTC.

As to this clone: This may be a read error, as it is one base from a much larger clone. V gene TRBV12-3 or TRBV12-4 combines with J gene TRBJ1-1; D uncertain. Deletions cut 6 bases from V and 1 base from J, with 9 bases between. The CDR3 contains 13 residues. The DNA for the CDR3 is TGTGCCAGCAGCCAAGGAGGGAACACTGAAGCTTTCTTT. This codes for CASSQGGNTEAFF.

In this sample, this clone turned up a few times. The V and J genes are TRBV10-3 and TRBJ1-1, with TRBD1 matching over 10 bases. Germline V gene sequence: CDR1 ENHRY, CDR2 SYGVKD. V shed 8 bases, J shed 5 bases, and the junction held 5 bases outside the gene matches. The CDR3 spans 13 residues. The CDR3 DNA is TGTGCCATCGGGGGACAGGGGCGGACTGAAGCTTTCTTT. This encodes CAIGGQGRTEAFF.

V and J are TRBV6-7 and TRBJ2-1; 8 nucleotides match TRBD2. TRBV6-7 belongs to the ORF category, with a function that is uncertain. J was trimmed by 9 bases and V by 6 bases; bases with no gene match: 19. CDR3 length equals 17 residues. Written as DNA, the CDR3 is TGTGCCAGCAGCCTCCGCACGGGACTAGTGGGGGCCGGTGAGCAGTTCTTC. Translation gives CASSLRTGLVGAGEQFF.

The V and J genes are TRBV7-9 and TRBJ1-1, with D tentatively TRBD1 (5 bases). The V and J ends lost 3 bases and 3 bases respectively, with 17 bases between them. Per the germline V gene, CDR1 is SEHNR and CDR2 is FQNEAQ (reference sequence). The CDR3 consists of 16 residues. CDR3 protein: CASSFQTGTHDTEAFF. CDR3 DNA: TGTGCCAGCAGCTTTCAAACCGGGACTCATGACACTGAAGCTTTCTTT.

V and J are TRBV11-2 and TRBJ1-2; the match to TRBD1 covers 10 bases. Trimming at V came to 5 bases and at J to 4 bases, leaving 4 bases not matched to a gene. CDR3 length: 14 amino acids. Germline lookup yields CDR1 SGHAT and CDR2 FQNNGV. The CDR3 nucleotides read TGTGCCAGCAGCCCCGACAGGGGGCCCTATGGCTACACCTTC. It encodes CASSPDRGPYGYTF.

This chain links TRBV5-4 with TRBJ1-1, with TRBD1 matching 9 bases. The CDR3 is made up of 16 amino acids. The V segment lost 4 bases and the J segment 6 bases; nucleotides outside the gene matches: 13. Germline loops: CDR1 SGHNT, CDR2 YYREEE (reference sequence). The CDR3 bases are TGTGCCAGCAGCGGGGGGACAGGGCCGAGGGGCGCTGAAGCTTTCTTT. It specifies CASSGGTGPRGAEAFF. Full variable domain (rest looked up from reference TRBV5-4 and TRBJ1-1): ETGVTQSPTHLIKTRGQQVTLRCSSQSGHNTVSWYQQALGQGPQFIFQYYREEENGRGNFPPRFSGLQFPNYSSELNVNALELDDSALYLCASSGGTGPRGAEAFFGQGTRLTVV.

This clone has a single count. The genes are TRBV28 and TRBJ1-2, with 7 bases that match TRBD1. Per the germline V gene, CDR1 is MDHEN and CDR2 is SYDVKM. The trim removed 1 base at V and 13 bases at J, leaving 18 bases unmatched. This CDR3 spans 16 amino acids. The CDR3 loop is CASSLFRSPNTGAPTF. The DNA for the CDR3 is TGTGCCAGCAGTTTATTTCGATCTCCGAACACAGGGGCCCCCACCTTC.

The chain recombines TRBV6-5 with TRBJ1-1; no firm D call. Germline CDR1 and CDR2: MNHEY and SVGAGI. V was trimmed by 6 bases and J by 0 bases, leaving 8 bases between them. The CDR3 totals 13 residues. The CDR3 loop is CASRPGMNTEAFF. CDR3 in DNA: TGTGCCAGCAGGCCGGGTATGAACACTGAAGCTTTCTTT.

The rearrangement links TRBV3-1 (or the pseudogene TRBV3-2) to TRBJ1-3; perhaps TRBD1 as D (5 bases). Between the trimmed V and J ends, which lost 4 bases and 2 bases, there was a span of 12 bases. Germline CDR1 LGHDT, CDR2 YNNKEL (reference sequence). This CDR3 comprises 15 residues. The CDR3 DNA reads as TGTGCCAGCAGCCCGCGGAGGGGTACTGGAAACACCATATATTTT. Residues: CASSPRRGTGNTIYF.